Following are 31 T cell receptor beta chains from one sample sequenced in a study of cytomegalovirus exposure and HLA in healthy donors listed by TCRdb under 2017. Preparation of the library involved the immunoSEQ multiplex PCR assay. TCRdb took this table from immuneACCESS and kept in-frame rearrangements with V and J called. Such tables lack part of the clones; where checked against another copy, unresolved V genes explain under half of the gap, and the rest is unexplained. In this sample the table shows 150,000 to 200,000 clones, 88% of which occur a single time. The top ten clones comprise 2.5% to 3.5% of the sample. Sample: PBMCs. All receptors derive from a young man in good health and CMV-seronegative.

The chain is built from TRBV7-8 and TRBJ1-2; unclear D gene. V gave up 5 bases and J gave up 4 bases, with 8 bases separating them. Germline-derived CDR1 and CDR2 are SGHVS and FQNEAQ. The CDR3 covers 12 residues. The CDR3 loop is CASSEGGYGYTF. The CDR3 nucleotides are TGTGCCAGCAGCGAGGGAGGCTATGGCTACACCTTC.

J is TRBJ1-4 and V is TRBV6-1; 8 positions agree with TRBD1. J was trimmed by 5 bases and V by 6 bases; bases with no gene match: 8. Per the germline V gene, CDR1 is MNHNS and CDR2 is SASEGT. The CDR3 has 15 residues. The CDR3 here is CASSERQGRNEKLFF. The CDR3 DNA follows: TGTGCCAGCAGCGAAAGACAGGGGAGGAATGAAAAACTGTTTTTT.

This clone was picked up one time. This chain uses TRBV11-2 with TRBJ2-7; D gene ambiguous. The CDR3 totals 14 residues. Germline CDR1 reads SGHAT; CDR2 reads FQNNGV. Trimming removed 1 base at V and 3 bases at J, with 10 bases between. DNA for the CDR3: TGTGCCAGCAGCTTAGGGTCCAGCGACTACGAGCAGTACTTC. This gives the protein CASSLGSSDYEQYF.

This chain links TRBV5-1 with TRBJ2-1, with TRBD2 as a possible D gene (6 bases). The V end lost 4 bases, the J end lost 7 bases, and 18 bases lay between the germline ends. Germline-derived CDR1 and CDR2 are SGHRS and YFSETQ. CDR3 size: 15 residues. CDR3 in DNA: TGCGCCAGCAGCCCGGGGGACCGTACCGTTAATGAGCAGTTCTTC. Its translation: CASSPGDRTVNEQFF.

The chain is built from TRBV23-1 and TRBJ2-7, with a weak D call TRBD2 (7 bases). TRBV23-1 qualifies as an ORF whose function is uncertain. V was clipped by 0 bases and J by 5 bases, with 20 bases between them. This CDR3 has 17 residues. The CDR3 here is CASSQSGGDTNSDEQYV. The DNA of the CDR3 is TGCGCCAGCAGTCAATCTGGGGGGGACACTAATTCGGACGAGCAGTACGTC.

Written as DNA, the CDR3 is TGTGCCAGCAGCTTGGGGCGGGAGACAGATACGCAGTATTTT. Amino acid sequence: CASSLGRETDTQYF. The gene calls are TRBV7-9 and TRBJ2-3, with 7 bases identical to TRBD2. Germline lookup yields CDR1 SEHNR and CDR2 FQNEAQ (reference sequence). This CDR3 region has 14 residues. V gave up 3 bases and J gave up 3 bases; unmatched junction bases: 3.

This rearrangement joins TRBV28 to TRBJ1-5, with TRBD1 matching 7 bases. The J segment lost 6 bases and the V segment lost 5 bases, leaving 16 bases of the junction unmatched. This CDR3 is 17 amino acids long. The germline V gene encodes CDR1 MDHEN and CDR2 SYDVKM. This CDR3 is CASSLQGREVPTQPQHF. CDR3 in DNA: TGTGCCAGCAGTCTACAGGGGCGCGAAGTCCCTACTCAGCCCCAGCATTTT.

V gene TRBV10-3 combines with J gene TRBJ2-7, with 10 bases matching TRBD1. The CDR3 is 14 residues long. The V and J ends lost 6 bases and 1 base, in that order; junction bases with no gene match: 3. Germline V gene data show CDR1 as ENHRY and CDR2 as SYGVKD. CDR3 nucleotide sequence: TGTGCCATCAGGACGGGACAGGGGTCCTACGAGCAGTACTTC. This codes for CAIRTGQGSYEQYF.

The chain couples TRBV2 to TRBJ2-1; 7 bases agree with TRBD2. This CDR3 spans 13 amino acids. In germline, CDR1 is SNHLY, CDR2 FYNNEI. V was pared by 7 bases and J by 12 bases, with 12 bases of the junction left unmatched. The chain's CDR3 is CASTPGLPGPQFF. The CDR3 DNA reads TGTGCCAGCACACCGGGACTACCAGGTCCGCAGTTCTTC.

The rearrangement links TRBV6-5 to TRBJ1-6; D is undetermined. This CDR3 contains 14 residues. CDR1 is MNHEY, CDR2 SVGAGI, per germline. V was cut by 6 bases and J by 6 bases, with 12 bases left in between. CDR3 coding DNA: TGTGCCAGCAGGGGCCGCGCGAGTAATTCACCCCTCCACTTT. As protein: CASRGRASNSPLHF.

The V call is TRBV27, the J call TRBJ2-1; 12 bases map to TRBD2. Germline V gene data show CDR1 as MNHEY and CDR2 as SMNVEV (reference sequence). The CDR3 spans 16 residues. V lost 2 bases, J lost 7 bases, and 6 bases stayed unmatched. This CDR3 reads CASSLVLAGGPNEQFF. Written as DNA, the CDR3 is TGTGCCAGCAGTTTAGTTCTAGCGGGAGGGCCAAATGAGCAGTTCTTC.

This chain joins TRBV28 and TRBJ2-7, with D perhaps TRBD1 (6 bases). CDR1 MDHEN and CDR2 SYDVKM come from the germline V gene. This CDR3 region has 15 residues. Trimming cost V 6 bases and J 6 bases, with 21 bases left between them. This chain's CDR3 is CASRGAEESAVEQYV. The CDR3 DNA follows: TGTGCCAGCAGGGGGGCCGAAGAATCAGCGGTCGAGCAGTACGTC.

The chain combines TRBV27 with TRBJ2-6, with D perhaps TRBD2 (5 bases). This CDR3 contains 15 residues. The germline V gene encodes CDR1 MNHEY and CDR2 SMNVEV (reference sequence). Trimming took off 2 bases at V and 4 bases at J, with 9 bases between the two ends. CDR3 sequence (DNA): TGTGCCAGCAGTTTAGAGGGCGCCGGGGCCAACGTCCTGACTTTC. It codes for CASSLEGAGANVLTF.

The chain recombines TRBV28 with TRBJ1-5, with 7 bases that match TRBD1. The CDR3 sequence is 18 residues long. Per germline, CDR1 MDHEN and CDR2 SYDVKM. With V trimmed by 8 bases and J by 0 bases, 16 bases remained unmatched. This chain's CDR3 is CASVKDRALNYSNQPQHF. CDR3 sequence (DNA): TGTGCCAGCGTAAAAGACAGGGCGTTGAACTATAGCAATCAGCCCCAGCATTTT.

This clone has only one observation. V usage is TRBV10-3 and J usage is TRBJ2-1; 10 nucleotides align to TRBD1. Germline V gives CDR1 ENHRY, CDR2 SYGVKD. The ends lost 7 bases at V and 7 bases at J; junction bases unmatched: 4. CDR3 length: 13 residues. The CDR3 DNA follows: TGTGCCATCAATGCGGGACAGGGGAATGAGCAGTTCTTC. This sequence encodes CAINAGQGNEQFF.

The V gene is TRBV2, the J gene TRBJ1-5, with 7 bases lining up with TRBD1. V lost 6 bases, J lost 7 bases, and 9 bases stayed unmatched. This CDR3 region has 14 residues. Germline V gives CDR1 SNHLY, CDR2 FYNNEI. The CDR3 DNA follows: TGTGCCAGCAGACAGCGACAGGGACGACAGCCCCAGCATTTT. It is translated as CASRQRQGRQPQHF.

This clone was picked up one time. The chain carries TRBV18 and TRBJ1-5; 8 bases match TRBD1. This CDR3 has 15 residues. Germline CDR1 reads KGHSH; CDR2 reads LQKENI. V gave up 2 bases and J gave up 2 bases; unmatched junction bases: 2. The CDR3 reads CASSPGQGGNQPQHF. The CDR3 DNA reads as TGTGCCAGCTCACCAGGACAGGGAGGCAATCAGCCCCAGCATTTT. Full variable domain (outside the CDR3, taken from reference TRBV18 and TRBJ1-5): NAGVMQNPRHLVRRRGQEARLRCSPMKGHSHVYWYRQLPEEGLKFMVYLQKENIIDESGMPKERFSAEFPKEGPSILRIQQVVRGDSAAYFCASSPGQGGNQPQHFGDGTRLSIL.

The V gene is TRBV5-1, the J gene TRBJ2-5; 8 bases map to TRBD1. J was trimmed by 1 base and V by 4 bases; bases with no gene match: 3. This CDR3 contains 14 residues. The germline gives CDR1 SGHRS, CDR2 YFSETQ. CDR3 sequence reads: CASSTGQVQETQYF. DNA of the CDR3: TGCGCCAGCAGCACGGGACAGGTCCAAGAGACCCAGTACTTC.

The chain couples TRBV19 to TRBJ1-1; D unclear. The CDR3 is 15 residues long. Germline-derived CDR1 and CDR2 are LNHDA and SQIVND (reference sequence). V lost 1 base, J lost 3 bases, and 12 bases lay in between. CDR3 region: CASSIAGSRDTEAFF. The CDR3 nucleotides are TGTGCCAGTAGTATAGCTGGGTCCCGGGACACTGAAGCTTTCTTT.

The CDR3 coding sequence is TGTGCCAGCAGTCTTCTAGCGGGAGAGGGGGAGCAGTACGTC. Its protein is CASSLLAGEGEQYV. The chain links TRBV28 to TRBJ2-7, with TRBD2 matching over 10 bases. Germline V gene sequence: CDR1 MDHEN, CDR2 SYDVKM. This CDR3 region has 14 residues. J gave up 7 bases and V 5 bases, and 8 bases lay outside the gene matches.

The chain is built from TRBV7-9 and TRBJ1-1; 7 nucleotides agree with TRBD1. V shed 5 bases, J shed 0 bases, and the junction held 12 bases outside the gene matches. CDR1 is SEHNR and CDR2 is FQNEAQ in the germline V gene (reference sequence). The CDR3 covers 17 residues. The CDR3 loop is CASSKQGPRGMNTEAFF. Here the CDR3 DNA reads TGTGCCAGCAGCAAACAGGGGCCGAGGGGAATGAACACTGAAGCTTTCTTT.

The rearrangement links TRBV5-1 to TRBJ2-3; D gene uncertain. Trimming removed 4 bases from V and 0 bases from J, with 15 bases in between. The CDR3 is made up of 16 amino acids. Germline V CDR1 and CDR2: SGHRS, YFSETQ. CDR3: CASSESVLSSTDTQYF. CDR3 nucleotide sequence: TGCGCCAGCAGCGAATCGGTTTTATCTAGCACAGATACGCAGTATTTT.

V and J are TRBV6-5 and TRBJ2-3, with unresolved D. The CDR3 loop spans 13 amino acids. V was trimmed by 2 bases and J by 1 base, leaving 4 bases between them. Germline assignment: CDR1 MNHEY and CDR2 SVGAGI. The CDR3 DNA reads as TGTGCCAGCAGTTACCGTGGCACAGATACGCAGTATTTT. Protein: CASSYRGTDTQYF.

The chain combines TRBV5-5 with TRBJ1-2; the match to TRBD1 covers 9 bases. V gave up 5 bases and J gave up 4 bases; unmatched junction bases: 15. The V gene's germline CDR1 is SGHKS and CDR2 YYEKEE (reference sequence). The CDR3 contains 17 residues. DNA of the CDR3: TGTGCCAGCAGACCAAGGGCGGGACAGGGTAATAGCTATGGCTACACCTTC. Its translation is CASRPRAGQGNSYGYTF.

This clone has just a few counts. The genes are TRBV2 and TRBJ2-7; D call uncertain. Germline V gene lookup returns CDR1 SNHLY and CDR2 FYNNEI. V was clipped by 6 bases and J by 1 base, with 10 bases between them. This CDR3 region has 13 residues. This CDR3 is CASSLERSYEQYF. For the CDR3, the DNA is TGTGCCAGCAGCTTAGAACGTTCCTACGAGCAGTACTTC. The full variable domain, completed using reference TRBV2 and TRBJ2-7, is EPEVTQTPSHQVTQMGQEVILRCVPISNHLYFYWYRQILGQKVEFLVSFYNNEISEKSEIFDDQFSVERPDGSNFTLKIRSTKLEDSAMYFCASSLERSYEQYFGPGTRLTVT.

The genes are TRBV30 and TRBJ2-1; D is unresolved. CDR1 is GTSNPN and CDR2 is SVGIG in the germline V gene (reference sequence). Between the trimmed V and J ends, which lost 4 bases and 6 bases, there was a span of 10 bases. The length of the CDR3 is 12 residues. CDR3 sequence: CAWKQNLNEQFF. In DNA form, the CDR3 reads TGTGCCTGGAAGCAAAATCTCAATGAGCAGTTCTTC.

A few counts support this clone. The chain links TRBV29-1 to TRBJ2-3; possible D gene TRBD2, 6 bases. CDR1 SQVTM and CDR2 ANQGSEA come from the germline V gene. V lost 4 bases, J lost 5 bases, and 10 bases lay in between. The CDR3 consists of 12 residues. Here the CDR3 reads CSVGEGGDTQYF. In nucleotides, the CDR3 is TGCAGCGTTGGTGAGGGAGGAGATACGCAGTATTTT.

The rearrangement joins TRBV25-1 to TRBJ1-4, with 11 nucleotides matching TRBD1. This CDR3 contains 16 residues. Germline V lookup: CDR1 MGHDK, CDR2 SYGVNS. J lost 7 bases, V lost 1 base, and 5 bases had no gene match. The CDR3 coding sequence is TGTGCCAGCAGTGAATTTGGACAGGGGGCAAGTGAAAAACTGTTTTTT. It yields the protein CASSEFGQGASEKLFF.

The chain employs TRBV5-4 and TRBJ2-7; the match to TRBD1 covers 8 bases. This CDR3 has 14 residues. V shed 5 bases, J shed 2 bases, and the junction held 6 bases outside the gene matches. Germline V gene lookup returns CDR1 SGHNT and CDR2 YYREEE (reference sequence). The CDR3 region has the DNA TGTGCCAGCAGTTATGCAGGGGGCGCCTACGAGCAGTACTTC. Residues: CASSYAGGAYEQYF.

The genes are TRBV5-1 and TRBJ2-6, with 10 bases identical to TRBD2. The CDR3 covers 20 residues. Per germline, CDR1 SGHRS and CDR2 YFSETQ. V was clipped by 0 bases and J by 0 bases; unmatched bases: 9. DNA of the CDR3: TGCGCCAGCAGCTTGGCGACTAGCGGGCCGTTTATCTCTGGGGCCAACGTCCTGACTTTC. Its protein product is CASSLATSGPFISGANVLTF.

The chain employs TRBV5-1 and TRBJ1-6; D is possibly TRBD1 (6 bases). V was cut by 1 base and J by 6 bases, with 14 bases left in between. Per germline, CDR1 SGHRS and CDR2 YFSETQ. This CDR3 has 16 residues. The CDR3 spells CASSLFLGDTNSPLHF. In DNA, the CDR3 is TGCGCCAGCAGCTTGTTCTTGGGGGACACTAATTCACCCCTCCACTTT.